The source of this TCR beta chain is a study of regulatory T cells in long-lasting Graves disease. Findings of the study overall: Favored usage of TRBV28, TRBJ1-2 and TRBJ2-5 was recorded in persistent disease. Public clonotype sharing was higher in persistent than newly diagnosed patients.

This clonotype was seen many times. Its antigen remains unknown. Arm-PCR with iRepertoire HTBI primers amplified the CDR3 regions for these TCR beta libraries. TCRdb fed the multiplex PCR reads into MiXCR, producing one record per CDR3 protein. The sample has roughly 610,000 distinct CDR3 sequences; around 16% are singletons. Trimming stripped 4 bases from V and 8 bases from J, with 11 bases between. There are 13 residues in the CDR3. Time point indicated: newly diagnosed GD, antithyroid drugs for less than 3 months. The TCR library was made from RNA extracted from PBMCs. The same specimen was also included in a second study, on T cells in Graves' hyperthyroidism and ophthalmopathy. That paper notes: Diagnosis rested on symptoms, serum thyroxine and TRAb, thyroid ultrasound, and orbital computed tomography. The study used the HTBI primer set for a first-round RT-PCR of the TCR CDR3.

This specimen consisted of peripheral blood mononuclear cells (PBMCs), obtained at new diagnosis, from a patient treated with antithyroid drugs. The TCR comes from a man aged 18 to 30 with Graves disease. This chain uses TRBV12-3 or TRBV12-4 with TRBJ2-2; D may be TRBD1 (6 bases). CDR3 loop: CASSWTEGGELFF. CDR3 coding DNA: TGTGCCAGCAGTTGGACAGAAGGGGGGGAGCTGTTTTTT.